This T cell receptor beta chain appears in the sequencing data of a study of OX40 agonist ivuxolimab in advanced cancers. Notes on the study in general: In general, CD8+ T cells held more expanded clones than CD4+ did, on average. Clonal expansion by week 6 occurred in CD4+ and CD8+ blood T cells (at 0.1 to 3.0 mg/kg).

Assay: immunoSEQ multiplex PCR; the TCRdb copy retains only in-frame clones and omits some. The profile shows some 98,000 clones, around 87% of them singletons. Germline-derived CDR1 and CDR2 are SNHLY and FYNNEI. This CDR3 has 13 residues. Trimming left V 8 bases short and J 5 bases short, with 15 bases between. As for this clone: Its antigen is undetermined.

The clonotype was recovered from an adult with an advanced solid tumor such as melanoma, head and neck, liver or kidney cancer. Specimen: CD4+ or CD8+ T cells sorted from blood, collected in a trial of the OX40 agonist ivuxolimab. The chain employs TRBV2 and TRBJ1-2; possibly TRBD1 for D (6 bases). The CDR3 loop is CASLVGQSYGYTF. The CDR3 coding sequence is TGTGCCAGCTTAGTCGGACAGTCGTATGGCTACACCTTC.